The rows below give T cell receptor beta chains drawn from one sample of a study of CD8+ T cells in alopecia areata. Clones were read by immunoSEQ multiplex PCR, and TCRdb kept only the in-frame ones, dropping some. The sample has 200,000 to 250,000 clones, about 64% seen once. The specimen was CD4+ T cells sorted from blood, collected at week 4, from a patient treated with tofacitinib. The receptors come from a human donor with alopecia areata. Each CDR3 is given with its conserved first and last residue. The order of the fields is V gene, clone size, D gene, J gene, CDR3 DNA, CDR3 protein. The D gene is left open where the match is weak. The size entry is marked missing in some rows and otherwise reads once, few, many or a size class.

v_call: TRBV18; clone_size: few; d_call: .; j_call: TRBJ2-5; cdr3_nt: TGTGCCAGCTCACCACCGATGGCGGGGCGAGAGACCCAGTACTTC; cdr3_aa: CASSPPMAGRETQYF
v_call: TRBV9; clone_size: .; d_call: .; j_call: TRBJ2-7; cdr3_nt: TGTGCCAGCAGCGTAGGGGCCACCGCCTACGAGCAGTACTTC; cdr3_aa: CASSVGATAYEQYF
v_call: TRBV2; clone_size: .; d_call: TRBD2; j_call: TRBJ2-3; cdr3_nt: TGTGCCAGCAGTGGAGGAGCGGGGGACACAGATACGCAGTATTTT; cdr3_aa: CASSGGAGDTDTQYF
v_call: TRBV9; clone_size: .; d_call: .; j_call: TRBJ2-5; cdr3_nt: TGTGCCAGCAGCCTCGACCCCGGGGGGACCCAGTACTTC; cdr3_aa: CASSLDPGGTQYF
v_call: TRBV9; clone_size: once; d_call: .; j_call: TRBJ2-5; cdr3_nt: TGTGCCAGCAGCGTAGGCCCACTCGGGTGGGAGACCCAGTACTTC; cdr3_aa: CASSVGPLGWETQYF
v_call: TRBV15; clone_size: .; d_call: .; j_call: TRBJ2-3; cdr3_nt: TGTGCCACCAGCAGAGATTTTACGAATACGCAGTATTTT; cdr3_aa: CATSRDFTNTQYF
v_call: TRBV11-3; clone_size: few; d_call: .; j_call: TRBJ1-5; cdr3_nt: TGTGCCAGCAGCTTAGACCAGGGGATGGGCCAGCCCCAGCATTTT; cdr3_aa: CASSLDQGMGQPQHF
v_call: TRBV7-9; clone_size: few; d_call: .; j_call: TRBJ2-5; cdr3_nt: TGTGCCAGCAGCTTGGAGACCCAGTACTTC; cdr3_aa: CASSLETQYF
v_call: TRBV27; clone_size: few; d_call: TRBD2; j_call: TRBJ2-5; cdr3_nt: TGTGCCAGCAGTCCGGGAGCGGGGCCAGGGACCCAGTACTTC; cdr3_aa: CASSPGAGPGTQYF
v_call: TRBV7-2; clone_size: .; d_call: .; j_call: TRBJ2-3; cdr3_nt: TGTGCCAGCCTCGGGCCTAACACAGATACGCAGTATTTT; cdr3_aa: CASLGPNTDTQYF
v_call: TRBV5-5; clone_size: .; d_call: TRBD1; j_call: TRBJ2-7; cdr3_nt: TGTGCCAGCAGCTTGGCTGGACAGGGTAACTACGAGCAGTACTTC; cdr3_aa: CASSLAGQGNYEQYF
v_call: TRBV23-1; clone_size: few; d_call: TRBD1; j_call: TRBJ1-5; cdr3_nt: TGCGCCAGCGGATTGGGACAGACATTTAGCAATCAGCCCCAGCATTTT; cdr3_aa: CASGLGQTFSNQPQHF
v_call: TRBV6-6; clone_size: .; d_call: .; j_call: TRBJ2-7; cdr3_nt: TGTGCCAGCAGTTACTCGCAGGGGTTCTACGAGCAGTACTTC; cdr3_aa: CASSYSQGFYEQYF
v_call: TRBV11-1; clone_size: .; d_call: .; j_call: TRBJ1-1; cdr3_nt: TGTGCCAGCAGCTTATGGGGTTGGACTGAAGCTTTCTTT; cdr3_aa: CASSLWGWTEAFF
v_call: TRBV19; clone_size: .; d_call: TRBD1; j_call: TRBJ2-2; cdr3_nt: TGTGCCAGTGGGACAGGGTATTTCACCGGGGAGCTGTTTTTT; cdr3_aa: CASGTGYFTGELFF
v_call: TRBV2; clone_size: .; d_call: TRBD2; j_call: TRBJ2-7; cdr3_nt: TGTGCCAGCAGGGCCCTAGCGGGGAGGCCCTACGAGCAGTACTTC; cdr3_aa: CASRALAGRPYEQYF
v_call: TRBV27; clone_size: .; d_call: TRBD1; j_call: TRBJ2-1; cdr3_nt: TGTGCCAGCAGTCACAGGACAGGGCCTAAATACAATGAGCAGTTCTTC; cdr3_aa: CASSHRTGPKYNEQFF
v_call: TRBV4-1; clone_size: .; d_call: .; j_call: TRBJ2-4; cdr3_nt: TGCGCCAGCAGCCAAGCGGGAACGGCCAAAAACATTCAGTACTTC; cdr3_aa: CASSQAGTAKNIQYF
v_call: TRBV5-1; clone_size: .; d_call: TRBD1; j_call: TRBJ2-7; cdr3_nt: TGCGCCAGCAGCTTGACGAGGGCAGGGGGAACCTACGAGCAGTACTTC; cdr3_aa: CASSLTRAGGTYEQYF
v_call: TRBV30; clone_size: .; d_call: .; j_call: TRBJ1-6; cdr3_nt: TGTGCCTGGAGTTTGACCGGGAATTCACCCCTCCACTTT; cdr3_aa: CAWSLTGNSPLHF
v_call: TRBV29-1; clone_size: .; d_call: .; j_call: TRBJ2-3; cdr3_nt: TGCAGCGTCAGGACCGGGGATACGCAGTATTTT; cdr3_aa: CSVRTGDTQYF
v_call: TRBV30; clone_size: .; d_call: .; j_call: TRBJ1-1; cdr3_nt: TGTGCCTGGAGTGTACGGTTGGGAGCTTTCTTT; cdr3_aa: CAWSVRLGAFF
v_call: TRBV30; clone_size: few; d_call: TRBD2; j_call: TRBJ2-7; cdr3_nt: TGTGCCTGGAGAGACCCGGGGGGCTACGAGCAGTACTTC; cdr3_aa: CAWRDPGGYEQYF
v_call: TRBV23-1; clone_size: .; d_call: TRBD1; j_call: TRBJ1-5; cdr3_nt: TGCGCCAGCAGTTCCCGAAGTGAAGCAGGGGGCTTTAGCAATCAGCCCCAGCATTTT; cdr3_aa: CASSSRSEAGGFSNQPQHF
v_call: TRBV29-1; clone_size: once; d_call: .; j_call: TRBJ2-7; cdr3_nt: TGCAGCGGACTACCGGGACGGTCCAGAAAAAGGGACTACGAGCAGTACTTC; cdr3_aa: CSGLPGRSRKRDYEQYF
v_call: TRBV5-1; clone_size: .; d_call: .; j_call: TRBJ1-6; cdr3_nt: TGCGCCAGCAGCTTGGATCCCTATTCACCCCTCCACTTT; cdr3_aa: CASSLDPYSPLHF
v_call: TRBV4-1; clone_size: .; d_call: TRBD1; j_call: TRBJ1-6; cdr3_nt: TGCGCCAGCAGCCAAGAGGGACAGAAGAATTCACCCCTCCACTTT; cdr3_aa: CASSQEGQKNSPLHF
v_call: TRBV5-1; clone_size: .; d_call: TRBD2; j_call: TRBJ2-4; cdr3_nt: TGCGCCAGCAGCTTGGCTCCCGGGACGGGGGGATCGGGCAAAAACATTCAGTACTTC; cdr3_aa: CASSLAPGTGGSGKNIQYF
v_call: TRBV18; clone_size: .; d_call: .; j_call: TRBJ1-6; cdr3_nt: TGTGCCAGCTCACCTCAGGACCCTCTAAATGGATCACCCCTCCACTTT; cdr3_aa: CASSPQDPLNGSPLHF
v_call: TRBV5-1; clone_size: .; d_call: TRBD2; j_call: TRBJ2-5; cdr3_nt: TGCGCCAGCAGCTTGAGTCTAGCGGGAGGAGAGACCCAGTACTTC; cdr3_aa: CASSLSLAGGETQYF
v_call: TRBV10-3; clone_size: .; d_call: TRBD1; j_call: TRBJ1-4; cdr3_nt: TGTGCCACCAGGACAGGGGCCGATGAAAAACTGTTTTTT; cdr3_aa: CATRTGADEKLFF
v_call: TRBV4-1; clone_size: .; d_call: .; j_call: TRBJ2-7; cdr3_nt: TGCGCCAGCAGCACGCAGGGGGGATCGTCCTACGAGCAGTACTTC; cdr3_aa: CASSTQGGSSYEQYF
v_call: TRBV11-1; clone_size: .; d_call: TRBD2; j_call: TRBJ2-7; cdr3_nt: TGTGCCAGCAGCTCGTCGTGGGGACTAGCGGGGGGGCTCAACGAGCAGTACTTC; cdr3_aa: CASSSSWGLAGGLNEQYF
v_call: TRBV5-1; clone_size: .; d_call: TRBD1; j_call: TRBJ2-5; cdr3_nt: TGCGCCAGCACCAGAAAGGGACAGGGACTGCAAGAGACCCAGTACTTC; cdr3_aa: CASTRKGQGLQETQYF
v_call: TRBV29-1; clone_size: .; d_call: .; j_call: TRBJ2-3; cdr3_nt: TGCAGCGTTGAAGAAGCGGCAGCGACAGATACGCAGTATTTT; cdr3_aa: CSVEEAAATDTQYF
v_call: TRBV2; clone_size: .; d_call: TRBD1; j_call: TRBJ2-5; cdr3_nt: TGTGCCAGCAGTGCAGGACAGGCCCTAGAGACCCAGTACTTC; cdr3_aa: CASSAGQALETQYF
v_call: TRBV5-1; clone_size: .; d_call: .; j_call: TRBJ2-5; cdr3_nt: TGCGCCAGCAGCTTGGTGGGGGGCCTCGGCCAAGAGACCCAGTACTTC; cdr3_aa: CASSLVGGLGQETQYF